This T cell receptor (beta chain) was recovered during a study of blood T cell repertoires in COVID-19. In the study overall: From T cells, B-cell-depleted T cells, or PBMCs came the material, which was cDNA or gDNA.

The CDR3 contains 15 residues. V shed 10 bases and J shed 4 bases, with 20 bases lying between them. Germline CDR1 is MNHNY and CDR2 is SVGAGI (reference sequence). The repertoire was sequenced with immunoSEQ multiplex PCR; TCRdb's copy has only in-frame clones and lacks some. The sample has 130,000 to 150,000 clones, 70% to 90% seen once. The gene calls are TRBV6-6 and TRBJ2-1; D unresolved. Sequenced material: peripheral blood. The sequence was collected from a woman aged 45-65 years with acute or convalescent COVID-19. CDR3 residues: CATTSHTPTYNEQFF. The CDR3 DNA is TGTGCCACCACATCCCACACACCGACTTACAATGAGCAGTTCTTC.